The 19 T cell receptor beta chains below come from one sample, sequenced in a study of identical twins. MiXCR, run by TCRdb on the 5' RACE reads, gives a single entry per CDR3 protein. The top ten hold more than 6% of the sample, which has around 340,000 distinct CDR3 sequences, 9% to 15% seen once. The data were also submitted as part of a second study, on yellow fever vaccine responses in identical twins.

Sequencing was carried out using CD8+ T cells sorted from blood. The receptors originated from a young woman in good health.

This chain links TRBV11-1 with TRBJ2-5, with a possible D match to TRBD1 (5 bases). Trimming left V 5 bases short and J 5 bases short, with 33 bases between. Germline V gene data show CDR1 as SGHAT and CDR2 as FQDESV (reference sequence). CDR3 length equals 20 residues. CDR3 in amino acids: CASSTSKMTASDGLIETQYF. CDR3 in DNA: TGTGCCAGCAGCACATCTAAAATGACAGCGAGCGATGGGTTGATCGAGACCCAGTACTTC.

This clonotype appeared a few times. The V call is TRBV20-1, the J call TRBJ2-1; the D is unclear. Deletions cut 6 bases from V and 0 bases from J, with 12 bases between. Germline assignment: CDR1 DFQATT and CDR2 SNEGSKA (reference sequence). The CDR3 totals 14 residues. CDR3 region: CSASGGFSYNEQFF. DNA for the CDR3: TGCAGTGCCTCCGGTGGGTTCTCCTACAATGAGCAGTTCTTC.

The chain has TRBV20-1 and TRBJ1-2; no clear D. V was pared by 0 bases and J by 5 bases, with 13 bases between. The germline V gene has CDR1 DFQATT and CDR2 SNEGSKA (reference sequence). The CDR3 covers 14 residues. In DNA, the CDR3 is TGCAGTGCTAGAGATCAAGGTTCTACATATGGCTACACCTTC. Translated: CSARDQGSTYGYTF.

This clonotype was seen more than once but under ten times. The V and J genes are TRBV7-6 and TRBJ2-1; D unclear. The V end was cut by 5 bases, the J end by 10 bases, with 12 bases between. The CDR3 is made up of 12 amino acids. Germline V gene data show CDR1 as SGHVS and CDR2 as FNYEAQ. The chain's CDR3 is CASSPDKREQFF. CDR3 bases: TGTGCCAGCAGCCCTGATAAGAGGGAGCAGTTCTTC.

V and J are TRBV20-1 and TRBJ2-1; 8 nucleotides line up with TRBD1. Germline lookup yields CDR1 DFQATT and CDR2 SNEGSKA (reference sequence). The length of the CDR3 is 16 residues. Losses at the gene ends were 1 base for V and 1 base for J; bases not matched to a gene: 6. The CDR3 protein is CSARGQGAKSYNEQFF. The CDR3 DNA sequence: TGCAGTGCTAGAGGTCAGGGGGCTAAGTCCTACAATGAGCAGTTCTTC.

V and J are TRBV6-1 and TRBJ2-2; 7 bases match TRBD2. This CDR3 has 15 amino acids. Germline CDR1 MNHNS, CDR2 SASEGT. J was trimmed by 4 bases and V by 6 bases; bases with no gene match: 8. The CDR3 sequence is CASSASGGGTGELFF. CDR3 nucleotides: TGTGCCAGCAGCGCCTCTGGCGGGGGCACCGGGGAGCTGTTTTTT.

In its sample, this clonotype was seen a few times. The chain is built from TRBV4-1 and TRBJ2-5; maybe TRBD1 (6 bases). The V gene's germline CDR1 is MGHRA and CDR2 YSYEKL. The CDR3 sequence is 15 residues long. V dropped 5 bases and J dropped 7 bases, with 20 bases sitting between them. CDR3 coding DNA: TGCGCCAGCAGCGGACACAGTTGGGGGCAGGGGACCCAGTACTTC. Protein sequence: CASSGHSWGQGTQYF.

This clonotype was seen repeatedly, ten times or more. The chain uses TRBV4-1 and TRBJ1-1; TRBD1 is a possible D gene (6 bases). Germline-derived CDR1 and CDR2 are MGHRA and YSYEKL. V was cut by 0 bases and J by 6 bases, with 11 bases left in between. The CDR3 has 14 residues. CDR3: CASSQEAGVAEAFF. The CDR3 coding sequence is TGCGCCAGCAGCCAAGAAGCAGGGGTCGCTGAAGCTTTCTTT.

The genes are TRBV7-9 and TRBJ2-1; 9 positions agree with TRBD2. The CDR3 spans 14 residues. J was trimmed by 8 bases and V by 11 bases; bases with no gene match: 13. The germline V gene encodes CDR1 SEHNR and CDR2 FQNEAQ (reference sequence). CDR3 sequence: CAYQHRAGGHEQFF. DNA of the CDR3: TGTGCCTACCAGCACAGGGCGGGGGGGCATGAGCAGTTCTTC.

The chain carries TRBV4-1 and TRBJ2-3; 7 bases are shared with TRBD1. CDR3 length: 16 amino acids. Germline V gene data show CDR1 as MGHRA and CDR2 as YSYEKL. J gave up 4 bases and V 2 bases, and 9 bases lay outside the gene matches. The CDR3 DNA sequence: TGCGCCAGCAGCCAATCGACAGGGAATAGCCCAGATACGCAGTATTTT. Amino acids: CASSQSTGNSPDTQYF.

This clonotype was seen a handful of times. The chain carries TRBV7-9 and TRBJ1-1, with D perhaps matching TRBD1 (6 bases). V lost 3 bases to trimming and J lost 1 base, with 9 bases between them. There are 14 residues in the CDR3. Per the germline V gene, CDR1 is SEHNR and CDR2 is FQNEAQ (reference sequence). CDR3 sequence reads: CASSFQGWNTEAFF. The DNA for the CDR3 is TGTGCCAGCAGCTTCCAGGGGTGGAACACTGAAGCTTTCTTT.

This chain joins TRBV5-6 and TRBJ2-7; tentatively, D is TRBD1 (6 bases). V lost 4 bases, J lost 2 bases, and 25 bases lay in between. Germline V lookup: CDR1 SGHDT, CDR2 YYEEEE. The CDR3 runs 18 residues. CDR3 sequence (DNA): TGTGCCAGCAGCACCTTCCCAGATTCCGGGACAAACACCTACGAGCAGTACTTC. As protein: CASSTFPDSGTNTYEQYF.

This clonotype was observed a handful of times. The genes are TRBV7-8 and TRBJ2-7; the D gene is possibly TRBD1 (6 bases). V dropped 4 bases and J dropped 3 bases, with 13 bases sitting between them. Per germline, CDR1 SGHVS and CDR2 FQNEAQ. The CDR3 is made up of 14 amino acids. The CDR3 nucleotides read TGTGCCAGCAGCTCAACCGACAGGTACTACGAGCAGTACTTC. Amino acid sequence: CASSSTDRYYEQYF.

The chain joins TRBV28 to TRBJ1-1; weak D call: TRBD1 (6 bases). This CDR3 contains 16 residues. V was trimmed by 2 bases and J by 2 bases, leaving 15 bases between them. The V gene's germline CDR1 is MDHEN and CDR2 SYDVKM. CDR3 region: CASSLKSGGRNTEAFF. The CDR3 DNA reads as TGTGCCAGCAGTTTAAAGTCCGGGGGGCGTAACACTGAAGCTTTCTTT.

The chain links TRBV12-3 or TRBV12-4 to TRBJ2-5; weak D call: TRBD2 (5 bases). The germline V and J ends were trimmed by 3 bases and 1 base, with 9 bases remaining between them. The CDR3 spans 14 residues. The CDR3 region is CASSFGLFQETQYF. For the CDR3, the DNA is TGTGCCAGCAGTTTCGGACTTTTCCAAGAGACCCAGTACTTC.

This clonotype was detected a few times. The chain employs TRBV4-1 and TRBJ1-1; the match to TRBD1 covers 9 bases. The trim removed 1 base at V and 5 bases at J, leaving 5 bases unmatched. This CDR3 is 15 amino acids long. CDR1 and CDR2 from the germline V gene are MGHRA and YSYEKL. The CDR3 bases are TGCGCCAGCAGCCAAGGATGGGGACAGGGTACTGAAGCTTTCTTT. Translation: CASSQGWGQGTEAFF.

In this sample, this clonotype turned up a few times. The rearrangement uses TRBV7-7 and TRBJ2-3; 8 bases match TRBD2. J lost 2 bases, V lost 4 bases, and 5 bases had no gene match. This CDR3 has 15 amino acids. Germline V CDR1 and CDR2: SSHAT, FNYEAQ (reference sequence). CDR3 in amino acids: CASSYGGGPTDTQYF. The CDR3 nucleotides are TGTGCCAGCAGCTACGGGGGGGGCCCCACAGATACGCAGTATTTT.

The chain recombines TRBV3-1 with TRBJ1-1; D is ambiguous. V lost 0 bases, J lost 1 base, and 15 bases lay in between. CDR1 and CDR2 from the germline V gene are LGHDT and YNNKEL (reference sequence). There are 17 residues in the CDR3. CDR3 bases: TGTGCCAGCAGCCAAGATTATTACGTGGATGGGAACACTGAAGCTTTCTTT. It is translated as CASSQDYYVDGNTEAFF.

This clonotype has just a few counts. The gene calls are TRBV14 and TRBJ2-1; tentatively, D is TRBD1 (6 bases). V lost 1 base and J 2 bases, leaving 9 bases between the germline ends. The CDR3 extends over 15 amino acids. CDR1 is SGHDN and CDR2 is FVKESK in the germline V gene. CDR3 sequence reads: CASSQGRGAYNEQFF. The CDR3 DNA is TGTGCCAGCAGCCAAGGCAGGGGAGCCTACAATGAGCAGTTCTTC.